This TCR beta chain was retrieved from a study of cytomegalovirus exposure and HLA in healthy donors (dated by TCRdb to the late 2010s). General notes on the study: According to an earlier analysis of 550 to 750 of the donors, 150 million to 200 million T cells yielded roughly 110 million unique TCR beta sequences and around 280 Gb of sequence data. High-throughput TCR immunosequencing, statistical association of individual TCRs with disease status, and machine learning were combined to predict cytomegalovirus infection status. HLA typing included class I and class II loci at four-digit resolution. All discovery cohort repertoires had been generated on a single sequencing platform. Along with the approximately 620-subject first cohort, a separate validation cohort of over a hundred different subjects was used. In the later analysis, no new phenotypic data were used to find candidate immune exposures; instead, reliance was placed on TCR beta sequences and their occurrence across donors. Typing coverage differed by locus: A, B, C, DRB1 and DQB1 were typed in roughly 620-630 donors, DQA1 in about 500, DPA1 in approximately 600, and DPB1 in 450 to 480. The genetic ancestry cluster associated with self-reported Caucasian donors included about 84% of the roughly 360 genotyped donors. An earlier analysis of approximately 630 of the donors applied high-throughput TCR beta sequencing to assess whether each TCR beta V gene segment acted as functional or pseudogenic. Using immunosequencing, the study profiled T cell repertoires from fewer than 700 subjects and related those repertoires to cytomegalovirus serostatus. A later analysis re-analyzed previously published TCR beta repertoires from about 600 donors and added high-resolution HLA genotyping to study TCR occurrence patterns. The study aimed to test whether cataloging public T cell receptors could reveal signatures of past pathogen exposure. Across 300 to 500 genotyped donors of the cohort, an average of about 250,000 unique TCR beta nucleotide sequences per donor were sequenced, and around 19% of those sequences were non-productive. Four to six DR-DQ haplotypes were handled as single units for association and clustering, since linkage in the cohort was strong. Approximately 300 gigabases of sequencing data and around 80 million unique TCR sequences made up an early release that covered 500 to 700 HLA-typed donors. Alongside the repertoire data, information on donor age, sex, ethnicity and CMV serostatus was compiled. A later genetic analysis took genome-wide SNP genotypes for about 65% of the 666 donors and used that subset as a discovery cohort.

General findings and caveats noted by the study authors: The presence/absence analyses assumed that sequencing depth was roughly uniform across donors, and that assumption may not be true. The 87-base-pair reads could not distinguish some IMGT-functional V segments, including TRBV6-2 and TRBV6-3, so those segments were excluded. A further reported finding was that TCR beta sequences accurately predicted the HLA-A and HLA-B alleles for most subjects in the first cohort. In a later analysis, several top co-occurrence clusters were reported to appear linked to parvovirus B19, influenza, CMV and Epstein-Barr virus. In an earlier analysis of around 600 of the donors, most TCR beta V segments were observed in productive rearrangements about 87% or about 30% of the time, broadly matching IMGT annotations. The study gave a list of around 170 TCR beta chains associated with cytomegalovirus. According to a later analysis, TCR association rates differed among HLA loci, with DRB1 alleles showing the most associated TCRs and HLA-C alleles showing the fewest. Most TCR sequences were seen in very few donors, while some public TCRs were found in many individuals. In a later genetic analysis, a missense DCLRE1C variant was associated with V-gene and J-gene trimming of TCR beta chains, and the association was replicated in an independent cohort. HLA typing was unavailable for some donors at each locus, so association tests used only the typed subset. In both the original and validation cohorts, the classifier was reported to diagnose cytomegalovirus status with high specificity and sensitivity. According to a later genetic analysis, donors in an Asian-associated ancestry cluster had fewer N-insertions in productive TCRs than the approximately 690-donor mean. Assigning TCR associations to individual alleles was difficult when HLA alleles, especially DR and DQ, strongly co-occurred. Because counts were too low, some 16 rarely observed V segments, including chromosome 9 orphons, were excluded from the earlier analysis of several hundred of the donors. In vitro tests confirmed that a few of the cytomegalovirus-associated TCR beta chains recognize cytomegalovirus antigens. Immune exposure information for the cohort was limited to CMV serostatus. Linkage disequilibrium might explain the correlated functional status among segregating V segments, but an unknown experimental factor could not be ruled out. According to the authors, the approach could potentially be generalized to other disease states and immunological phenotypes. In this cohort, only TCR beta chains were sequenced, and detectable features were limited by the absence of alpha or paired-chain data. A cluster of highly shared sequence variants was judged likely to represent a technical artifact of the sequencing pipeline. A later analysis found that HLA-associated TCR beta chains were more clonally expanded and had lower generation probabilities than equally common non-associated chains. In a later analysis, most CMV-associated TCR beta chains were found to appear HLA-restricted, with HLA associations seemingly driven largely by CMV exposure. At a false discovery rate of 0.05, a later analysis linked roughly 17,000 TCR beta sequences to specific HLA alleles.

As regards this clone: Its binding antigen is unknown. No quality values exist for individual bases; no much larger clone is one base distant.

Receptor amplification or capture employed the immunoSEQ multiplex PCR assay. For the multiplex PCR, a mixture combining 60 forward primers for TCR Vbeta segments and 13 reverse primers for TCR Jbeta segments was used. A multiplex PCR assay on genomic DNA amplified the CDR3 region of rearranged TCR beta genes. Amplified TCR beta libraries were sequenced as 87-base-pair reads on the Illumina HiSeq System. Per the original workflow: A later analysis tallied around 80 million unique TCR beta chains across the approximately 670 repertoires, and 10 million to 11 million of those chains were shared by two or more donors. Raw reads were error-corrected and collapsed into unique sequences by a nearest-neighbor algorithm in which closely related sequences were merged to remove PCR and sequencing errors. To assign V, D and J gene segments, CDR3 sequences were aligned to IMGT reference sequences. For a sequence to be retained, a match of at least six nucleotides to both a V gene segment and a J gene segment was required. Rearrangements were called productive when the CDR3 lacked stop codons and stayed in frame with V and J; all others were non-productive. CDR3 was defined according to IMGT convention as the region running from the second conserved V-encoded cysteine to the conserved J-encoded phenylalanine. In an earlier analysis of approximately 500 of the donors, sequences lacking an unambiguous match to a single V gene segment were excluded. An earlier analysis of some 500 of the donors classified V segments as functional when productive rearrangements were above 56.7% and as segregating when the standard deviation between donors was above 5%. To diagnose cytomegalovirus status from the catalog of TCR beta chain sequences, a statistical classification framework was built. V and J gene assignment, in a later analysis, came from comparing TCR nucleotide sequences with IMGT/GENE-DB human TR gene sequences. In a later analysis, CDR3 sequences and most-parsimonious VDJ recombination scenarios were assigned using the TCRdist pipeline. A later analysis defined each TCR beta chain by its CDR3 amino acid sequence plus V-gene family, and excluded reads lacking a unique V-gene family. As a way to deal with suspected cross-contamination and a sequencing artifact, a later analysis dropped roughly 600 nucleotide sequences that were highly shared and had low generation probability. A later analysis calculated a clonal expansion index for each public chain from normalized within-repertoire ranks of inferred template counts. In a later analysis, generation probabilities were computed with a VDJ recombination model fitted to out-of-frame rearrangements, and the resulting probabilities were checked against IGoR. Hypergeometric tests were used in a later analysis to score TCR-TCR, TCR-HLA and TCR-CMV co-occurrence, with a repertoire-size bias correction applied to the TCR pairs. In a later analysis, false discovery rates were estimated by permuting HLA or CMV assignments 20 times. In a later analysis, co-occurring TCRs were grouped with DBSCAN, and TCRdist sequence similarity was added when clustering was performed within HLA-allele-positive subsets. Repertoires with fewer than 30,000 or more than 120,000 public chains were left out of co-occurrence clustering, as were a few repertoires with anomalous nucleotide sharing. TCRdb took over this immuneACCESS table, retaining in-frame rearrangements with V and J assigned. Such tables are incomplete; in checked studies, under half of the missing clones stem from an unresolved V gene, and the remainder is unexplained. D and trimming were read from the DNA, whereas the V and J calls and clone size are those reported in that table. For this sample the table gives 100,000 to 150,000 clones, of which about four fifths were detected only once. The top ten clonotypes cover about 12% of the sample.

The V end gives up 2 bases and the J end 5 bases, leaving 5 bases in the junction not matched to a gene. From a lookup of the germline V gene, CDR1 and CDR2 are SGHRS and YFSETQ. The CDR3 sequence holds 14 residues, the cysteine and phenylalanine included. CDR3 DNA is the only sequence kept; it has 42 bases, read in frame from the first base. The cohort was made up of approximately 670 healthy bone marrow donors. At the time of sampling, all cohort members were nominally healthy, though unrecorded immune exposures were likely present. The donor tested CMV seropositive and was one of the 289 seropositive cohort members. A peripheral blood sample was collected from each donor, and TCR beta sequencing was performed on peripheral blood mononuclear cells. The Qiagen DNeasy Blood Extraction Kit was used to extract genomic DNA from the blood cell samples.

The receptor was isolated from a woman in her fifties or sixties in good health and CMV-seropositive. The V and J genes are TRBV5-1 and TRBJ2-5; a stretch of 8 junction bases matches TRBD2. Input material: PBMCs. In nucleotides, the sequence is TGCGCCAGCAGCTTAGCGGGGGACCCGGAGACCCAGTACTTC. The resulting protein is CASSLAGDPETQYF.